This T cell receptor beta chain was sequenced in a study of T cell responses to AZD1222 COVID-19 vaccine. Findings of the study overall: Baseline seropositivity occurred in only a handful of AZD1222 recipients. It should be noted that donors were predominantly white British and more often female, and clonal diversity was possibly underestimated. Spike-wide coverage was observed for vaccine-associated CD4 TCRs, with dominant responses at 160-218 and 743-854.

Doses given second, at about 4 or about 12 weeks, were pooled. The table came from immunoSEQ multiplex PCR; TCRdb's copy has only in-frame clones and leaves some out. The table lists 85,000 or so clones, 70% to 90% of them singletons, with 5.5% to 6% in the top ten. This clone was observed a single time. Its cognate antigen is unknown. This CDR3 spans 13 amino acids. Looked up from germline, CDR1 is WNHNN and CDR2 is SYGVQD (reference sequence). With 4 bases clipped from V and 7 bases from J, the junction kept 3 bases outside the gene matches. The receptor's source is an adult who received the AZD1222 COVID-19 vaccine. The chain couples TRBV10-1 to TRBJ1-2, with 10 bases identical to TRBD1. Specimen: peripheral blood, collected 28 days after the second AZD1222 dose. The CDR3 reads CASSARQGAGYTF. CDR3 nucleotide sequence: TGCGCCAGCAGTGCTCGACAGGGGGCTGGCTACACCTTC.